One sample yielded the 17 T cell receptor beta chains listed below, sequenced in a study of OX40 agonist ivuxolimab in advanced cancers. Method: immunoSEQ multiplex PCR; TCRdb's copy keeps in-frame clones and lacks some. Of over 25,000 clones in the sample, roughly 80% were seen once. The specimen comprised CD4+ or CD8+ T cells sorted from blood, sampled in a trial of the OX40 agonist ivuxolimab. The source of these receptors is an adult with an advanced solid tumor such as melanoma, head and neck, liver or kidney cancer.

J is TRBJ1-5 and V is TRBV7-9; maybe TRBD1 (6 bases). CDR1 SEHNR and CDR2 FQNEAQ come from the germline V gene (reference sequence). The CDR3 consists of 14 residues. Trimming removed 4 bases at V and 0 bases at J, with 7 bases between. The CDR3 region has the DNA TGTGCCAGCAGCTCGGACAGTAGCAATCAGCCCCAGCATTTT. This translates into CASSSDSSNQPQHF.

This clone was seen more than once but under ten times. The chain combines TRBV28 with TRBJ1-4, with 7 bases identical to TRBD1. Losses at the gene ends were 5 bases for V and 8 bases for J; bases not matched to a gene: 5. CDR1 is MDHEN and CDR2 is SYDVKM in the germline V gene. This CDR3 has 13 amino acids. This CDR3 reads CASSRGRGEKLFF. DNA of the CDR3: TGTGCCAGCAGTCGGGGCAGGGGGGAAAAACTGTTTTTT.

The chain couples TRBV5-1 to TRBJ2-3; tentatively, D is TRBD2 (7 bases). V shed 0 bases and J shed 6 bases, with 17 bases lying between them. The CDR3 length is 16 residues. From germline, CDR1 is SGHRS and CDR2 YFSETQ. In nucleotides, the CDR3 is TGCGCCAGCAGCTTGGAGACGGGGGGCCTCCGGGATACGCAGTATTTT. Its protein product is CASSLETGGLRDTQYF.

This chain uses TRBV9 with TRBJ2-2; 7 bases agree with TRBD2. V was pared by 4 bases and J by 4 bases, with 4 bases of the junction left unmatched. The CDR3 contains 14 residues. Per germline, CDR1 SGDLS and CDR2 YYNGEE. CDR3 residues: CASSPSGGTGELFF. The CDR3 nucleotides read TGTGCCAGCAGCCCCTCGGGAGGCACCGGGGAGCTGTTTTTT.

There are a few counts of this clone. The V call is TRBV19, the J call TRBJ1-2; no reliable D call. The CDR3 loop spans 12 amino acids. Looked up from germline, CDR1 is LNHDA and CDR2 is SQIVND (reference sequence). The V and J ends lost 5 bases and 2 bases respectively, with 6 bases between them. This chain's CDR3 is CASSVRNYGYTF. CDR3 nucleotides: TGTGCCAGTAGTGTGAGGAACTATGGCTACACCTTC.

This sequence joins TRBV28 and TRBJ2-3, with TRBD2 matching 10 bases. V lost 6 bases to trimming and J lost 5 bases; unmatched junction nucleotides: 8. This CDR3 has 15 amino acids. CDR1 and CDR2 (germline): MDHEN, SYDVKM. The CDR3 sequence is CASSIAGGGEDTQYF. The CDR3 nucleotides are TGTGCCAGCAGCATAGCGGGAGGAGGAGAAGATACGCAGTATTTT.

The chain recombines TRBV7-9 with TRBJ2-1; D gene ambiguous. CDR1 and CDR2 from the germline V gene are SEHNR and FQNEAQ (reference sequence). V was clipped by 5 bases and J by 15 bases, with 20 bases between them. This CDR3 region has 13 residues. This chain's CDR3 is CASSPDSLRMLFF. The CDR3, as DNA: TGTGCCAGCAGCCCCGATTCGTTGAGGATGCTGTTCTTC.

The chain couples TRBV28 to TRBJ2-7; tentatively, D is TRBD2 (7 bases). Per germline, CDR1 MDHEN and CDR2 SYDVKM. This CDR3 spans 17 amino acids. The germline V and J ends were trimmed by 5 bases and 4 bases, with 24 bases remaining between them. CDR3 in DNA: TGTGCCAGCAGTCTTCCTCGGACTAGGCACCAGGGGTACGAGCAGTACTTC. It codes for CASSLPRTRHQGYEQYF.

This clone was observed a single time. This sequence joins TRBV19 and TRBJ2-5, with 9 bases that match TRBD1. In germline, CDR1 is LNHDA, CDR2 SQIVND (reference sequence). The trim removed 3 bases at V and 5 bases at J, leaving 7 bases unmatched. This CDR3 has 15 amino acids. The CDR3 DNA is TGTGCCAGTAGTATCCGGGACAGGGTTCAGGAGACCCAGTACTTC. As protein: CASSIRDRVQETQYF.

This chain uses TRBV27 with TRBJ2-1; tentatively, D is TRBD1 (6 bases). The CDR3 is made up of 13 amino acids. Trimming removed 9 bases at V and 2 bases at J, with 11 bases between. The germline V gene has CDR1 MNHEY and CDR2 SMNVEV (reference sequence). DNA of the CDR3: TGTGCCAGTACAGGGAAAGCCTACAATGAGCAGTTCTTC. Its protein is CASTGKAYNEQFF.

The chain is built from TRBV4-1 and TRBJ2-1; D remains ambiguous. CDR3 length: 17 residues. Trimming removed 0 bases from V and 2 bases from J, with 14 bases in between. Germline V lookup: CDR1 MGHRA, CDR2 YSYEKL. The CDR3 sequence: CASSQEEDELTYNEQFF. The CDR3 DNA follows: TGCGCCAGCAGCCAAGAAGAAGATGAGTTAACCTACAATGAGCAGTTCTTC.

The rearrangement uses TRBV10-1 and TRBJ1-5; D uncertain. CDR1 and CDR2 (germline): WNHNN, SYGVQD (reference sequence). V was clipped by 3 bases and J by 3 bases, with 15 bases between them. The CDR3 loop spans 16 amino acids. The CDR3 is CASSEDGDNTNQPQHF. CDR3 DNA: TGCGCCAGCAGTGAAGACGGCGACAACACCAATCAGCCCCAGCATTTT.

The rearrangement links TRBV7-6 to TRBJ2-4; the match to TRBD1 covers 9 bases. The germline V gene encodes CDR1 SGHVS and CDR2 FNYEAQ. The ends lost 5 bases at V and 0 bases at J; junction bases unmatched: 5. The CDR3 extends over 16 amino acids. DNA for the CDR3: TGTGCCAGCAGCGTACGGGACAGGGTAGCCAAAAACATTCAGTACTTC. This gives the protein CASSVRDRVAKNIQYF.

This clone has a single count. The DNA for the CDR3 is TGTGCCAGCAGTTTAGGACGGAACACTGAAGCTTTCTTT. Protein: CASSLGRNTEAFF. The chain recombines TRBV27 with TRBJ1-1, with D unclear. The germline gives CDR1 MNHEY, CDR2 SMNVEV (reference sequence). The CDR3 runs to 13 residues. V gave up 2 bases and J gave up 1 base, with 5 bases separating them.

The J gene is TRBJ2-3, the V gene TRBV27, with 10 bases lining up with TRBD2. The germline V gene encodes CDR1 MNHEY and CDR2 SMNVEV (reference sequence). CDR3 size: 16 residues. With 7 bases clipped from V and 2 bases from J, the junction kept 9 bases outside the gene matches. The CDR3 region is CASIKIAGGPTDTQYF. The DNA for the CDR3 is TGTGCCAGCATCAAAATAGCGGGAGGTCCCACAGATACGCAGTATTTT.

A note on this clone: This may be a read error: a much more frequent sequence differs by one nucleotide. The chain is built from TRBV5-4 and TRBJ2-7; D gene unclear. There are 11 residues in the CDR3. V was shortened by 4 bases and J by 0 bases, with 2 bases between the two germline ends. In germline, CDR1 is SGHNT, CDR2 YYREEE (reference sequence). The chain's CDR3 is CASSDSYEQYF. In nucleotides, the CDR3 is TGTGCCAGCAGCGACTCCTACGAGCAGTACTTC.

The chain combines TRBV5-4 with TRBJ2-5, with a weak D call TRBD2 (5 bases). This CDR3 is 13 amino acids long. From germline, CDR1 is SGHNT and CDR2 YYREEE (reference sequence). V lost 4 bases to trimming and J lost 2 bases, with 9 bases between them. The CDR3 sequence is CASSLAFQETQYF. CDR3 nucleotide sequence: TGTGCCAGCAGCCTAGCTTTTCAAGAGACCCAGTACTTC.